In its sample, the clone carrying this TCR beta chain was seen once. These data come from a study of technical replicates of blood from several donors. The CDR3 has 14 residues. Germline V lookup: CDR1 SGHRS, CDR2 YFSETQ. Trimming cost V 4 bases and J 1 base, with 11 bases left between them. Clones were read by immunoSEQ multiplex PCR, and TCRdb kept only the in-frame ones, dropping some. The data contain some 82,000 clones, about 97% of them singletons. Material: T cells isolated from PBMCs. This chain links TRBV5-1 with TRBJ1-1; D is perhaps TRBD1 (5 bases). The TCR was taken from a human donor in good health. CDR3 sequence (DNA): TGCGCCAGCAGCGTGGGGCCGTCGAACACTGAAGCTTTCTTT. It yields the protein CASSVGPSNTEAFF. Looking up the rest from reference TRBV5-1 and TRBJ1-1 gives the full variable domain: KAGVTQTPRYLIKTRGQQVTLSCSPISGHRSVSWYQQTPGQGLQFLFEYFSETQRNKGNFPGRFSGRQFSNSRSEMNVSTLELGDSALYLCASSVGPSNTEAFFGQGTRLTVV.